The text below deals with one T cell receptor beta chain. No antigen is known for it. There are no base qualities to consult, and no much larger clone falls within one base. The immunoSEQ Assay, a bias-controlled multiplex PCR, was used to amplify TCRbeta CDR3 regions from genomic DNA. For the original study's pipeline: The number of nucleated cells in each sample was estimated by amplification of reference gene primers within the assay. Sequence reads were collapsed and filtered to measure the absolute abundance of every unique TCRbeta CDR3 rearrangement. Productive Simpson clonality was computed per sample as the square root of Simpson's diversity index over productive rearrangements. In TCRdb, the immuneACCESS table is reduced to in-frame sequences with V and J assigned. These tables do not hold every clone; where another copy was compared, an unresolved V gene accounts for under half, and the others remain unexplained. The D gene and trimming were derived from the DNA, and the V and J assignments and clone size from that table. This sample holds 140,000 to 150,000 clones; more than 75% were observed only once. Around 6.1% of the sample rests with the top ten.

The data were taken from a study of blood T cell repertoires in COVID-19 (dated by TCRdb to about 2020). Context from the whole study: Samples from collaborators originated in the United States, Italy and Spain and spanned both the acute and convalescent phases of COVID-19. Where available, HLA class I and class II types were taken from metadata supplied by the sample provider and were not determined by assay-based typing. The prospective study material was composed of cDNA or gDNA derived from T cells, B-cell-depleted T cells, or PBMCs. Sample metadata almost always included a de-identified subject ID, COVID-19 status, age in years and sex. The samples were drawn from two sources: the first 160 participants of the ongoing ImmuneRACE study, and 1,254 subjects contributed by 6 global collaborators. Subjects who had been exposed to COVID-19, were actively infected with it, or had recovered from it provided the deeply sampled blood TCRbeta repertoires that made up the dataset. The repertoires were released in a freely available public database meant as a resource for research on the immune response to SARS-CoV-2.

Trimmed from V: 5 bases; trimmed from J: 3 bases; junction bases lacking a gene match: 7. The CDR1 and CDR2 encoded by the germline V gene are SGHTA and FQGTGA. The CDR3 measures 15 amino acids from cysteine to phenylalanine. Only CDR3 DNA remains: 45 bases, in frame from the first base. Study-wide conclusions, independent of this receptor: The amount of clinical and demographic metadata varied by source and participant and was provided uncurated.

The collaborating institutions used their own protocols to collect whole blood in K2EDTA tubes. Collaborator samples were shipped for TCRbeta analysis as frozen whole blood, isolated PBMCs, or DNA extracted from either sample type. The source material was peripheral blood. The chain links TRBV7-3 with TRBJ2-1; the junction holds 7 bases that match TRBD2. This receptor was identified in a man older than 75 with acute or convalescent COVID-19. The base sequence is TGTGCCAGCAGCCCACAGGCGGGAGTCTACAATGAGCAGTTCTTC. Its translation reads: CASSPQAGVYNEQFF.